Following are 20 T cell receptor beta chains from one sample sequenced in a study of T-cell reconstitution after alpha-beta-depleted transplantation in children. The TCRbeta library incorporated unique molecular identifiers. TCRdb independently ran MiXCR on the PCR reads; one entry per CDR3 protein. Altogether about 110,000 distinct CDR3 sequences are present, 5% to 8% being singletons, with the ten largest covering approximately 23%. Sequenced here: PBMCs, mostly from graft donor cells, sampled 360 days after TCRalphabeta/CD19-depleted stem cell transplant. The source is a male patient aged 2-9 years who had a stem cell transplant for acute lymphoblastic leukemia, so the T cells may come from the graft donor.

This clonotype showed up many times. The genes are TRBV18 and TRBJ2-1, with 7 bases matching TRBD2. The trim removed 2 bases at V and 6 bases at J, leaving 7 bases unmatched. Germline V lookup: CDR1 KGHSH, CDR2 LQKENI. The CDR3 covers 15 residues. CDR3 DNA sequence: TGTGCCAGCTCACCAGTCCTAACTAGCGCCAATGAGCAGTTCTTC. This codes for CASSPVLTSANEQFF.

This clonotype appeared a few times. The rearrangement uses TRBV4-3 and TRBJ2-7; unclear D gene. Trimming removed 0 bases from V and 3 bases from J, with 15 bases in between. The germline V gene has CDR1 LGHNA and CDR2 YSLEER. This CDR3 has 16 residues. The chain's CDR3 is CASSQDPTLRSYEQYF. The DNA of the CDR3 is TGCGCCAGCAGCCAAGATCCGACCCTCCGTAGCTACGAGCAGTACTTC.

This clonotype came up many times. The chain combines TRBV6-1 with TRBJ2-2, with D possibly matching TRBD1 (6 bases). Trimming took off 3 bases at V and 0 bases at J, with 11 bases between the two ends. Germline-derived CDR1 and CDR2 are MNHNS and SASEGT. The CDR3 loop spans 16 amino acids. CDR3 loop: CASSEGTRSNTGELFF. As DNA, the CDR3 is TGTGCCAGCAGTGAGGGGACAAGGTCGAACACCGGGGAGCTGTTTTTT.

The V call is TRBV18, the J call TRBJ2-7; 12 bases match TRBD2. V dropped 5 bases and J dropped 0; count of bases not matched to a gene: 5. CDR1 is KGHSH and CDR2 is LQKENI in the germline V gene. The CDR3 runs to 16 residues. The CDR3 bases are TGTGCCAGCTCATCCTGGACTAGCGGGGACTCCTACGAGCAGTACTTC. Residues: CASSSWTSGDSYEQYF.

In its sample, this clonotype was seen a few times. This rearrangement joins TRBV7-9 to TRBJ1-6; D is undetermined. Germline CDR1 is SEHNR and CDR2 is FQNEAQ (reference sequence). The germline V and J ends were trimmed by 8 bases and 0 bases, with 11 bases remaining between them. CDR3 size: 15 residues. The CDR3 region has the DNA TGTGCCAGCTTGGGAGCCTCCTCCTATAATTCACCCCTCCACTTT. Translated: CASLGASSYNSPLHF.

CDR3 loop: CASSSGGPKLPNEQFF. The CDR3 DNA is TGTGCCAGCAGTTCCGGAGGGCCGAAGTTACCGAATGAGCAGTTCTTC. V and J are TRBV7-2 and TRBJ2-1; weak D call: TRBD2 (6 bases). Germline assignment: CDR1 SGHTA and CDR2 FQGNSA. The CDR3 covers 16 residues. V lost 6 bases and J lost 7, with 22 bases in between.

This clonotype has ten or more counts. The chain joins TRBV27 to TRBJ1-5; D is perhaps TRBD1 (6 bases). The ends were cut back, 0 bases at V and 0 bases at J, with 12 bases in the middle. Germline loops: CDR1 MNHEY, CDR2 SMNVEV (reference sequence). The CDR3 spans 17 residues. The CDR3 here is CASSLSGGSYSNQPQHF. The CDR3, as DNA: TGTGCCAGCAGTTTATCGGGGGGCTCTTATAGCAATCAGCCCCAGCATTTT.

In its sample, this clonotype was seen many times. This chain connects TRBV6-1 to TRBJ1-2; D remains ambiguous. V gave up 6 bases and J gave up 2 bases, with 13 bases separating them. Germline V gives CDR1 MNHNS, CDR2 SASEGT. The CDR3 consists of 14 residues. CDR3 sequence reads: CASRNAGLNYGYTF. As DNA, the CDR3 is TGTGCCAGCAGAAATGCCGGGCTAAACTATGGCTACACCTTC.

The sample holds a few counts of this clonotype. V is TRBV11-1 and J is TRBJ2-5; D perhaps matches TRBD2 (5 bases). V was shortened by 1 base and J by 0 bases, with 9 bases between the two germline ends. Per germline, CDR1 SGHAT and CDR2 FQDESV (reference sequence). CDR3 size: 15 residues. CDR3 bases: TGTGCCAGCAGCTTAGAATCGGGATACCAAGAGACCCAGTACTTC. Protein sequence: CASSLESGYQETQYF.

This clonotype was seen repeatedly, ten times or more. V gene TRBV7-8 combines with J gene TRBJ2-5; the D gene could be TRBD1 or TRBD2 (5 bases each). The CDR3 contains 14 residues. Germline V gene sequence: CDR1 SGHVS, CDR2 FQNEAQ. Trimming left V 5 bases short and J 5 bases short, with 15 bases between. The CDR3 DNA is TGTGCCAGCAGCCCCCCAGGGACGGGGGAGACCCAGTACTTC. This codes for CASSPPGTGETQYF. Filled out from reference TRBV7-8 and TRBJ2-5, the complete variable domain reads GAGVSQSPRYKVAKRGQDVALRCDPISGHVSLFWYQQALGQGPEFLTYFQNEAQLDKSGLPSDRFFAERPEGSVSTLKIQRTQQEDSAVYLCASSPPGTGETQYFGPGTRLLVL.

This clonotype was found many times. The chain is built from TRBV9 and TRBJ2-5; the match to TRBD2 covers 7 bases. The germline V gene encodes CDR1 SGDLS and CDR2 YYNGEE. The V gene end was trimmed by 3 bases and the J gene end by 5 bases; junction bases not matched to a gene: 7. The CDR3 consists of 14 residues. The chain's CDR3 is CASSASGLAETQYF. DNA for the CDR3: TGTGCCAGCAGCGCTAGCGGCCTAGCGGAGACCCAGTACTTC.

This clonotype was found many times. The rearrangement uses TRBV9 and TRBJ2-2; D is undetermined. V was cut by 0 bases and J by 1 base, with 10 bases left in between. The CDR3 covers 16 residues. Germline V CDR1 and CDR2: SGDLS, YYNGEE. The CDR3 sequence: CASSVEMTRNTGELFF. The CDR3 nucleotides read TGTGCCAGCAGCGTAGAAATGACACGGAACACCGGGGAGCTGTTTTTT. The full variable domain, completed using reference TRBV9 and TRBJ2-2, is DSGVTQTPKHLITATGQRVTLRCSPRSGDLSVYWYQQSLDQGLQFLIQYYNGEERAKGNILERFSAQQFPDLHSELNLSSLELGDSALYFCASSVEMTRNTGELFFGEGSRLTVL.

This clonotype was seen ten or more times. V gene TRBV4-2 combines with J gene TRBJ1-1, with D possibly matching TRBD1 (6 bases). This CDR3 has 15 amino acids. Germline V lookup: CDR1 LGHNA, CDR2 YNFKEQ. V shed 3 bases and J shed 5 bases, with 16 bases lying between them. The CDR3 region is CASSHTLAGETEAFF. CDR3 coding DNA: TGTGCCAGCAGCCACACCTTAGCAGGGGAAACTGAAGCTTTCTTT.

This clonotype showed up many times. This chain joins TRBV28 and TRBJ2-7; 7 bases fit TRBD1. V was clipped by 0 bases and J by 5 bases; unmatched bases: 4. Germline CDR1 is MDHEN and CDR2 is SYDVKM. The CDR3 has 14 residues. This chain's CDR3 is CASSLWYRGDEQYF. Written as DNA, the CDR3 is TGTGCCAGCAGTTTATGGTACAGGGGAGACGAGCAGTACTTC.

This clonotype was detected many times. The V and J genes are TRBV28 and TRBJ1-5; D gene uncertain. Germline V CDR1 and CDR2: MDHEN, SYDVKM. The CDR3 is 16 amino acids. The V gene lost 1 base and the J gene lost 0 bases, with 10 bases spanning the gap. The CDR3 is CASSLFGPYSNQPQHF. The CDR3 DNA reads as TGTGCCAGCAGTTTATTCGGACCTTATAGCAATCAGCCCCAGCATTTT.

This clonotype was seen more than once but under ten times. V is TRBV7-9 and J is TRBJ1-2; 7 bases map to TRBD1. CDR1 is SEHNR and CDR2 is FQNEAQ in the germline V gene (reference sequence). V was pared by 1 base and J by 5 bases, with 7 bases of the junction left unmatched. The CDR3 extends over 15 amino acids. As DNA, the CDR3 is TGTGCCAGCAGCTTAGGACAGGGTCCAGCATATGGCTACACCTTC. This gives the protein CASSLGQGPAYGYTF.

This clonotype was seen repeatedly, ten times or more. The chain recombines TRBV6-5 with TRBJ2-6, with unresolved D. Germline assignment: CDR1 MNHEY and CDR2 SVGAGI. CDR3 length: 15 residues. Between the trimmed V and J ends, which lost 0 bases and 1 base, there was a span of 4 bases. CDR3 in DNA: TGTGCCAGCAGTTACTCGATGTCTGGGGCCAACGTCCTGACTTTC. It is translated as CASSYSMSGANVLTF.

In this sample, this clonotype turned up many times. J is TRBJ1-2 and V is TRBV7-6, with D uncertain. The CDR3 has 16 amino acids. V lost 4 bases to trimming and J lost 3 bases, with 18 bases between them. The germline V gene encodes CDR1 SGHVS and CDR2 FNYEAQ. Here the CDR3 reads CASSSTFERRHYGYTF. The CDR3 DNA reads as TGTGCCAGCAGCTCGACCTTTGAGAGGAGACACTATGGCTACACCTTC.

Many counts were recorded for this clonotype. The V gene is TRBV5-6, the J gene TRBJ2-3; 14 positions agree with TRBD2. V lost 3 bases and J lost 2; bases outside the gene matches: 5. Germline V CDR1 and CDR2: SGHDT, YYEEEE. This CDR3 contains 17 residues. The CDR3 nucleotides read TGTGCCAGCAGCTCGGGACTAGCGGGAGACAACACAGATACGCAGTATTTT. Translating it yields CASSSGLAGDNTDTQYF.

The sample holds a few counts of this clonotype. The chain recombines TRBV7-9 with TRBJ1-2; 7 bases match TRBD1. The CDR3 length is 14 residues. Trimming cost V 5 bases and J 2 bases; bases outside gene matches: 5. CDR1 and CDR2 (germline): SEHNR, FQNEAQ (reference sequence). CDR3 residues: CASSTGTVNYGYTF. CDR3 nucleotide sequence: TGTGCCAGCAGCACCGGGACAGTGAACTATGGCTACACCTTC.